The 7 T cell receptor beta chains presented below share a single source sample, sequenced in a study of T cell repertoires in cytomegalovirus infection. TCRdb re-derived calls from the reads in MiXCR, one entry per CDR3 protein. The data contain approximately 700,000 distinct CDR3 sequences, about 40% of them singletons. Specimen: PBMCs. The receptors stem from a human donor in good health (CMV status not recorded). Some clones in this sample may be carry-over from other donors' samples.

This clonotype was detected once. The CDR3 DNA reads as TGTGCCAGCAGCTTAAATGGTCAGGGCGGCACAGATACGCAGTATTTT. Translation: CASSLNGQGGTDTQYF. This sequence joins TRBV11-2 and TRBJ2-3, with D possibly being TRBD1 (5 bases). This CDR3 spans 16 amino acids. V lost 2 bases and J lost 1, with 13 bases in between. Looked up from germline, CDR1 is SGHAT and CDR2 is FQNNGV.

The chain couples TRBV19 to TRBJ1-1, with D uncertain. This CDR3 contains 13 residues. Germline V CDR1 and CDR2: LNHDA, SQIVND (reference sequence). Between the trimmed V and J ends, which lost 3 bases and 3 bases, there was a span of 8 bases. The CDR3 loop reads CASSMEGYTEAFF. The CDR3 DNA sequence: TGTGCCAGTAGTATGGAAGGTTACACTGAAGCTTTCTTT.

The chain employs TRBV20-1 and TRBJ2-7, with 7 bases that match TRBD2. CDR1 is DFQATT, CDR2 SNEGSKA, per germline (reference sequence). CDR3 length: 16 amino acids. V lost 4 bases to trimming and J lost 3 bases; unmatched junction nucleotides: 15. This chain's CDR3 is CSATTGGRAWGYEQYF. The CDR3 DNA sequence: TGCAGTGCTACCACTGGGGGGAGGGCTTGGGGCTACGAGCAGTACTTC.

This clonotype was observed a few times. The chain joins TRBV11-2 to TRBJ2-1, with TRBD1 as a possible D gene (6 bases). CDR1 SGHAT and CDR2 FQNNGV come from the germline V gene. V was shortened by 5 bases and J by 6 bases, with 17 bases between the two germline ends. The CDR3 spans 15 residues. CDR3 protein: CASSGDMRSLNEQFF. The CDR3 region has the DNA TGTGCCAGCAGCGGGGACATGCGCAGCCTCAATGAGCAGTTCTTC. Full variable domain (outside the CDR3, taken from reference TRBV11-2 and TRBJ2-1): EAGVAQSPRYKIIEKRQSVAFWCNPISGHATLYWYQQILGQGPKLLIQFQNNGVVDDSQLPKDRFSAERLKGVDSTLKIQPAKLEDSAVYLCASSGDMRSLNEQFFGPGTRLTVL.

This clonotype showed up just a few times. V is TRBV11-2 and J is TRBJ1-6; D unresolved. This CDR3 contains 15 residues. V was cut by 5 bases and J by 6 bases, with 14 bases left in between. Germline V gives CDR1 SGHAT, CDR2 FQNNGV. This CDR3 reads CASSPSVTPNSPLHF. CDR3 bases: TGTGCCAGCAGCCCTTCGGTGACCCCTAATTCACCCCTCCACTTT.

This clonotype turned up a few times. J is TRBJ2-3 and V is TRBV6-4; no clear D gene. This CDR3 has 17 amino acids. V dropped 3 bases and J dropped 2 bases, with 18 bases sitting between them. CDR1 and CDR2 (germline): MRHNA, SNTAGT. The CDR3 bases are TGTGCCAGCAGTGATATTCTCGGCCTCCAGGACACAGATACGCAGTATTTT. Translating it yields CASSDILGLQDTDTQYF.

The chain joins TRBV28 to TRBJ2-3, with TRBD2 matching over 14 bases. From germline, CDR1 is MDHEN and CDR2 SYDVKM. This CDR3 is built from 20 residues. V lost 6 bases, J lost 3 bases, and 17 bases stayed unmatched. The CDR3: CASSWTGTSGSFPQTDTQYF. The CDR3 bases are TGTGCCAGCAGCTGGACCGGGACTAGCGGGAGTTTTCCGCAGACAGATACGCAGTATTTT.